This T cell receptor beta chain was sequenced for a study of blood T cell repertoires in COVID-19. About the research overall: The United States, Italy and Spain supplied acute and convalescent COVID-19 samples.

From germline, CDR1 is LGHNA and CDR2 YSLEER. The trim removed 3 bases at V and 0 bases at J, leaving 11 bases unmatched. The CDR3 is 20 residues long. Per the authors' pipeline: Reference gene primer amplification gave estimated nucleated cell counts. TCRdb keeps only in-frame clones here, not all; method: immunoSEQ multiplex PCR. D and trimming come from the DNA, and the V and J calls and clone size come from that table. Here the sample spans roughly 220,000 clones, around four fifths being singletons. This chain uses TRBV4-3 with TRBJ2-1; 13 bases are a match to TRBD2. Sequencing used peripheral blood. This sequence originates from an older woman who had recovered from COVID-19. CDR3 residues: CASSQGGLAGVQNSYNEQFF. CDR3 in DNA: TGCGCCAGCAGCCAGGGCGGACTAGCGGGGGTACAAAACTCCTACAATGAGCAGTTCTTC.